The source of this TCR beta chain is a study of beta chain features in type 1 diabetes (dated by TCRdb to between 2018 and 2020). About the full investigation: Mean age, gender distribution, total cell number and subset yield did not differ between patients and healthy donors. A total of about 99,000,000 sorted cells were examined across all samples, and RNA yield correlated strongly with the number of cells per subset. In the study, TCRB repertoires of sorted circulating CD4+ T cell subsets from recently diagnosed type 1 diabetes patients were compared with those of matched healthy donors. Naive and central memory subsets were obtained from all 30 or so donors, but regulatory and stem cell-like memory subsets were isolated from only 8 patients and roughly eight healthy donors.

From a lookup of the germline V gene, CDR1 and CDR2 are SGHDT and YYEEEE. The CDR3, cysteine through phenylalanine, is 11 amino acids long. Only the CDR3 part of the read is kept: 33 bases, read in frame from the first base. Trimming takes 9 bases from V and 6 bases from J, and the germline ends sit 10 bases apart. Notes on this clone: Its cognate antigen has yet to be identified. Per-base qualities were not stored, and no clone one base away is much larger.

All of the isolated RNA was reverse transcribed with the High Capacity cDNA Reverse Transcription Kit, so expressed TCRB transcripts were sequenced. Deep immunoSEQ sequencing was performed on naive, central memory and regulatory T cell samples, with an average of about 3.57 million total reads per sample. Sorted cells were lysed in RLT buffer, and RNA was extracted using DNase-treated RNeasy Micro or Mini kits according to cell number. Each cell subset was processed separately to prevent cross-contamination, with patient and healthy donor samples processed together. The immunoSEQ multiplex PCR was used to amplify TCRB sequences from cDNA, generating 87-bp fragments that spanned the CDR3 region. The amplicons were sequenced using the Illumina HiSeq platform. As for the authors' bioinformatics: Synthetic template baselines were used to correct PCR bias computationally, reads within Hamming distance 2 were collapsed together, and singletons that could not be merged were discarded. Reads were aligned to IMGT to assign V, D and J genes, CDR3 length, and insertions or deletions at six rearrangement sites. Within each subset, clonotype counts were normalized to sorted cell number, after which true diversity and Gini coefficients were computed with the tcR R package. Repertoire sharing was quantified using the overlap coefficient calculated on TCRB nucleotide sequences. Sourced from immuneACCESS, this table was stored by TCRdb with only in-frame sequences that have V and J called. A share of the clones is absent; for the studies checked, an unresolved V gene accounts for under half, and the remainder has no known explanation. D and trimming come from the DNA, and the V and J calls and clone size come from that table. In all, the sample holds around 280,000 clones, and roughly 8% of those were seen once. The top ten constitute over 0.8% of the sample.

From each donor, a single peripheral blood sample of approximately 120 mL on average was drawn into heparinised tubes. Naive, central memory, regulatory and stem cell-like memory CD4+ T cells were sorted on a BD FACSAria II using a panel including CD45RO, CCR7, CD25, CD127, CD95 and CD27. A purity above 95% was achieved for all sorted populations. PBMCs were isolated immediately by Lymphoprep density gradient centrifugation and stained directly without culture. So that batch effects would be minimized, each experiment stained and sorted samples in pairs, pairing one healthy donor with one patient. The investigation overall reported the following: Because small numbers of individuals were included in the HLA sub-analyses, any influence of HLA type on TCRB rearrangement was left unresolved. PCR might favor shorter templates, but patient and control samples were amplified and corrected together, so any skew would affect both groups equally. Patients with type 1 diabetes made fewer insertions and deleted more nucleotides at VDJ recombination sites, implying thymic rearrangement abnormalities. Because cDNA was sequenced instead of genomic DNA, activated cells with high expression could be over-represented, although the groups did not differ in activation or CD3 levels. A moderate but significant shortening of TCRB CDR3 length was observed in type 1 diabetes patients in all four CD4+ subsets. Naive, central memory and regulatory TCRB repertoires appeared to be more similar among patients than among healthy donors.

This clonotype was sampled from a woman between 18 and 30 years old in good health. The specimen sequenced was central memory CD4+ T cells from blood. This sequence uses TRBV5-6 and TRBJ1-5, with an unclear D gene assignment. The bases are TGTGCCATCGGTTTTGGTCAGCCCCAGCATTTT. This yields the protein CAIGFGQPQHF.